The clone carrying this T cell receptor beta chain came up once. Antigen unknown. This entry is derived from a study of T cell responses to AZD1222 COVID-19 vaccine. Overall study: Pooling was applied to second doses at about 4 or about 12 weeks. General observations from the study: Repertoires were collected only later (after the peak T cell response had occurred). It should be noted that donors were predominantly white British and more often female, and clonal diversity was possibly underestimated. CD4 TCRs linked to vaccination spanned spike, dominating at 160-218 and 743-854.

Sequencing used immunoSEQ multiplex PCR; TCRdb keeps in-frame clones, though not all of them. The table lists 150,000 to 200,000 clones, roughly 92% of them singletons. V shed 0 bases and J shed 8 bases, with 13 bases lying between them. This CDR3 contains 14 residues. Germline lookup yields CDR1 KGHSH and CDR2 LQKENI. This receptor was identified in an adult in good health. This material consisted of peripheral blood, taken on day 0 of AZD1222 vaccination. The J gene is TRBJ1-2, the V gene TRBV18; tentative D call: TRBD1 (5 bases). The CDR3 bases are TGTGCCAGCTCACCACCGGGGGGTTTGGGCGGCTACACCTTC. Amino acids: CASSPPGGLGGYTF.